This TCR beta chain was identified in a study of CD8 T cells in ankylosing spondylitis. From germline, CDR1 is ENHRY and CDR2 SYGVKD. The trim removed 11 bases at V and 2 bases at J, leaving 12 bases unmatched. There are 14 residues in the CDR3. A single record per CDR3 protein comes from TCRdb applying MiXCR to the 5' RACE reads. This sample yields about 540,000 distinct CDR3 sequences, of which approximately 11% are seen a single time; around 7% belongs to the top ten. Turning to this clonotype: Its antigen is not identified.

Study results and limitations: Apparently characteristic of ankylosing spondylitis blood was a TCR beta motif (about 8 highly homologous variants).

The sample comprised blood, either unsorted or a sorted T cell fraction (not recorded which). This chain joins TRBV10-3 and TRBJ2-7, with TRBD1 identical over 7 bases. The TCR was taken from a male donor with ankylosing spondylitis. The CDR3, as DNA: TGTGCCGGGGGTAGTAGGGACAGACCCTACGAGCAGTACTTC. Protein product: CAGGSRDRPYEQYF.